This entry features one TCR beta chain sequence. Its antigen is not known. Germline assignment: CDR1 LNHNV and CDR2 YYDKDF (reference sequence). This CDR3 is built from 11 residues. The germline V and J ends were trimmed by 4 bases and 1 base, with 1 base remaining between them. Sequencing used immunoSEQ multiplex PCR; TCRdb keeps in-frame clones, though not all of them. Counted here are around 200,000 clones, around 63% occurring once; the ten biggest clones make up about 10%. The data originate from a study of shared clonotypes between healthy human individuals. Overall study findings and caveats: Clonotype sharing among donors was expected to depend on sequencing depth.

Specimen: memory CD4+ T cells sorted from blood. Subset denoted: CD45RA-negative fraction. The J gene is TRBJ1-1, the V gene TRBV15; D gene uncertain. This clonotype was obtained from a man aged 30-40 years in good health. The CDR3 region is CATSKNTEAFF. The DNA of the CDR3 is TGTGCCACCAGCAAGAACACTGAAGCTTTCTTT.